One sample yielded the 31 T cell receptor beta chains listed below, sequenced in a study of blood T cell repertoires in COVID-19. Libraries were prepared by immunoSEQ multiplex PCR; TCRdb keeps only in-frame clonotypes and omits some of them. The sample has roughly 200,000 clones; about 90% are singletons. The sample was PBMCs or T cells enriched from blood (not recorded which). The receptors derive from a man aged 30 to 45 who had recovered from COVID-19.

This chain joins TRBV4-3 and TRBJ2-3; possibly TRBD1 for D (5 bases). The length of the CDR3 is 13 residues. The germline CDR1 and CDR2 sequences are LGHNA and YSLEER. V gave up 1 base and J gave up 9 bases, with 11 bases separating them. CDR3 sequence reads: CASSQVRGLTQYF. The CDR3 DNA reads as TGCGCCAGCAGCCAAGTTAGGGGCTTAACGCAGTATTTT.

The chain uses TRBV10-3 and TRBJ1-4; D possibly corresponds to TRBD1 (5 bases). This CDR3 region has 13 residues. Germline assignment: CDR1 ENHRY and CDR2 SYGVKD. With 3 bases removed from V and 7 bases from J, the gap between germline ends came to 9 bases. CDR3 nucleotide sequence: TGTGCCATCAGTGACATGGGGGGTGAAAAACTGTTTTTT. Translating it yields CAISDMGGEKLFF.

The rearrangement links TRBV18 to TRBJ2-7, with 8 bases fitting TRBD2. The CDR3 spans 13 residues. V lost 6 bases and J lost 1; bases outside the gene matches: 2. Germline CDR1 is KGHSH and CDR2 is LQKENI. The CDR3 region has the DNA TGTGCCAGCTCGCCGGGGGGGTCCTACGAGCAGTACTTC. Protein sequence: CASSPGGSYEQYF. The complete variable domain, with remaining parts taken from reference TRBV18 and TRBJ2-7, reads NAGVMQNPRHLVRRRGQEARLRCSPMKGHSHVYWYRQLPEEGLKFMVYLQKENIIDESGMPKERFSAEFPKEGPSILRIQQVVRGDSAAYFCASSPGGSYEQYFGPGTRLTVT.

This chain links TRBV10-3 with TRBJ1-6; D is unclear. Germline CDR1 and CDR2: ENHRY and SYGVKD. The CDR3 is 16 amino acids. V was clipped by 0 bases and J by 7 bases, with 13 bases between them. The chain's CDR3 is CAISESLGAGNSPLHF. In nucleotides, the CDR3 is TGTGCCATCAGTGAGTCCCTTGGTGCGGGGAATTCACCCCTCCACTTT.

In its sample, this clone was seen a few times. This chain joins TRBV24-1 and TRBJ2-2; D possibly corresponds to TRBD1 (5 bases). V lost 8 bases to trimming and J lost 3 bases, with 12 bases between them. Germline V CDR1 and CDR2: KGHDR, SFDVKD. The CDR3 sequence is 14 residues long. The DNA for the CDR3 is TGTGCCACCACAGGGAATTCGGACACCGGGGAGCTGTTTTTT. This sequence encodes CATTGNSDTGELFF.

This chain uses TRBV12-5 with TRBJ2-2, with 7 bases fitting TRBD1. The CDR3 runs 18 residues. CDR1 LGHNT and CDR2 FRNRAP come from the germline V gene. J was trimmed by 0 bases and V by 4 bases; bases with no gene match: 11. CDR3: CASGSIEGANANTGELFF. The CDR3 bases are TGTGCTAGTGGTTCAATAGAGGGGGCCAACGCGAACACCGGGGAGCTGTTTTTT.

CDR3 region: CASSRGRDTEAFF. DNA for the CDR3: TGTGCCAGCAGCAGGGGGCGCGACACTGAAGCTTTCTTT. The V gene is TRBV6-5, the J gene TRBJ1-1; TRBD1 matches 8 bases. V lost 6 bases, J lost 3 bases, and 3 bases stayed unmatched. Germline V gene data show CDR1 as MNHEY and CDR2 as SVGAGI. The CDR3 contains 13 residues.

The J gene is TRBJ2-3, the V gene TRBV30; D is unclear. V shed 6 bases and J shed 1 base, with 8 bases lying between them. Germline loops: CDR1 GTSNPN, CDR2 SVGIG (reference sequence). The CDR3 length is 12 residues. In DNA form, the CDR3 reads TGTGCCTGCGAAGAGGGCACAGATACGCAGTATTTT. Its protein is CACEEGTDTQYF.

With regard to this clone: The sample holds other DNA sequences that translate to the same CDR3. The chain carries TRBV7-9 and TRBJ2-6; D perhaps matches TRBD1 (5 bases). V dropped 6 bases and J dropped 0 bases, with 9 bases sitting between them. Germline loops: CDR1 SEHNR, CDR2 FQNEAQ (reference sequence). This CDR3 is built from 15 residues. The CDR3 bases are TGTGCCAGCAGTCCCAGGGTCTCTGGGGCCAACGTCCTGACTTTC. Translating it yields CASSPRVSGANVLTF.

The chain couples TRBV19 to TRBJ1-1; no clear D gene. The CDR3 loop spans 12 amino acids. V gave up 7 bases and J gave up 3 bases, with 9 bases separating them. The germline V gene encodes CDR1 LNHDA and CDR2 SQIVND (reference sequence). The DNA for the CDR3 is TGTGCCAGTATCGCAAGAGACACTGAAGCTTTCTTT. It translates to CASIARDTEAFF. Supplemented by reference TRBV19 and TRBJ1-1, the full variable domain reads DGGITQSPKYLFRKEGQNVTLSCEQNLNHDAMYWYRQDPGQGLRLIYYSQIVNDFQKGDIAEGYSVSREKKESFPLTVTSAQKNPTAFYLCASIARDTEAFFGQGTRLTVV.

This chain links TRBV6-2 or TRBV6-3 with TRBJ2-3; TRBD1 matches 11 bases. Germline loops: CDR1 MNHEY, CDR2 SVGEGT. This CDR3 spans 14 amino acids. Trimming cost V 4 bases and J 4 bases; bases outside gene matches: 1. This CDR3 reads CASSSGQGADTQYF. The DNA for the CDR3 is TGTGCCAGCAGTTCGGGACAGGGGGCAGATACGCAGTATTTT.

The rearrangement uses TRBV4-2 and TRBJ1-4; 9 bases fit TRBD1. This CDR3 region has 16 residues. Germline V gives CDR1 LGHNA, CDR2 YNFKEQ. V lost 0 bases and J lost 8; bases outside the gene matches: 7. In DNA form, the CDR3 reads TGTGCCAGCAGCCAAGACGCGGGACAGGGTGAGGAAAAACTGTTTTTT. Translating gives CASSQDAGQGEEKLFF.

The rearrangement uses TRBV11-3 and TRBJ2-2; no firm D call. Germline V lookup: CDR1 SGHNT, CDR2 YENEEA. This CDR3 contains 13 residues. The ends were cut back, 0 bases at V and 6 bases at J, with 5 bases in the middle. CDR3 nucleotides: TGTGCCAGCAGCTTAGAACAGTCCGGGGAGCTGTTTTTT. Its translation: CASSLEQSGELFF.

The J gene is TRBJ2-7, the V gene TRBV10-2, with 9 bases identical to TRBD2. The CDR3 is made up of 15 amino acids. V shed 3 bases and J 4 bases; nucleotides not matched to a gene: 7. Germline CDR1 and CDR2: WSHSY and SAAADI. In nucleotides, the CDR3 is TGCGCCAGCAGTGAAGGAGCTAGCGGGACTTACGAGCAGTACTTC. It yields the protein CASSEGASGTYEQYF.

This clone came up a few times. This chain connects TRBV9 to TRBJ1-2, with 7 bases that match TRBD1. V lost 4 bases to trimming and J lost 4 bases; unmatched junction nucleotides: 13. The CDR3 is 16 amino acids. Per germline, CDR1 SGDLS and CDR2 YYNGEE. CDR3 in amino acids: CASSPRQGDPIYGYTF. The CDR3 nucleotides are TGTGCCAGCAGCCCGAGACAGGGAGATCCCATCTATGGCTACACCTTC.

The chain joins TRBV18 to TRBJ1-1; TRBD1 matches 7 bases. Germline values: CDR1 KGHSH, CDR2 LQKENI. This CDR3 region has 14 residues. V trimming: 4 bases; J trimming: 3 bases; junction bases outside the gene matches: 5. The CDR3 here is CASSLTRGDTEAFF. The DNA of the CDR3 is TGTGCCAGCTCACTAACCAGGGGGGACACTGAAGCTTTCTTT.

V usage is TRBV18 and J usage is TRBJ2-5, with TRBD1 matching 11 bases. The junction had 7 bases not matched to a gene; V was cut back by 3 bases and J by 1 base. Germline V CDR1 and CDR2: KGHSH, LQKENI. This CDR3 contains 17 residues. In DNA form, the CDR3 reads TGTGCCAGCTCACCGCCTCTGGGGACAGGGGGCCAAGAGACCCAGTACTTC. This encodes CASSPPLGTGGQETQYF.

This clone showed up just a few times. CDR3 sequence (DNA): TGTGCCAGCAGTCGATCACAGGGCCCTGAAGCTTTCTTT. Translation: CASSRSQGPEAFF. The rearrangement uses TRBV6-6 and TRBJ1-1; D may be TRBD1 (6 bases). This CDR3 spans 13 amino acids. Deletions cut 5 bases from V and 6 bases from J, with 13 bases between. CDR1 is MNHNY and CDR2 is SVGAGI in the germline V gene (reference sequence).

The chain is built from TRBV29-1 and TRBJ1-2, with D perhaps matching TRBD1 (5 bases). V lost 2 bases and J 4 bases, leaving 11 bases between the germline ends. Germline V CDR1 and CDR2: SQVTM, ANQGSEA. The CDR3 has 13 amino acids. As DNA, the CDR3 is TGCAGCGTTGAATTTTTAGGGGCCTATGGCTACACCTTC. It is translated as CSVEFLGAYGYTF.

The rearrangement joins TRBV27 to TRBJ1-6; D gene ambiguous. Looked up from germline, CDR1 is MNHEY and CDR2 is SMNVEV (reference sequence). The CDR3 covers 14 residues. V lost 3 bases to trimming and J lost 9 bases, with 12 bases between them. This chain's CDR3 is CASSFRVLSSPLHF. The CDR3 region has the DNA TGTGCCAGCAGTTTTCGGGTACTCAGTTCACCCCTCCACTTT.

Here the CDR3 reads CASRPTRIPSYEQYF. CDR3 in DNA: TGTGCCAGCAGGCCAACTAGGATCCCCTCCTACGAGCAGTACTTC. The J gene is TRBJ2-7, the V gene TRBV11-2; D may be TRBD2 (5 bases). The CDR3 is 15 residues long. In germline, CDR1 is SGHAT, CDR2 FQNNGV. V dropped 6 bases and J dropped 0 bases, with 15 bases sitting between them.

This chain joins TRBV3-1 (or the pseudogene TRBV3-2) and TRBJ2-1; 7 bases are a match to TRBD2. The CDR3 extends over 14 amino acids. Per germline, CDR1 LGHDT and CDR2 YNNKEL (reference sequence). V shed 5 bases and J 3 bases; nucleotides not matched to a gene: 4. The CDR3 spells CASSSGGDYNEQFF. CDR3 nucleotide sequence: TGTGCCAGCAGCTCGGGGGGTGACTACAATGAGCAGTTCTTC.

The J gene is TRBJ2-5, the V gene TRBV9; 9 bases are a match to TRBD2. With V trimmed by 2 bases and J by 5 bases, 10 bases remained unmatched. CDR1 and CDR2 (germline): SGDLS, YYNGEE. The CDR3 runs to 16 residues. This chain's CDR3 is CASSVLAGGPLETQYF. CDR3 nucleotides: TGTGCCAGCAGCGTCCTGGCGGGGGGGCCCTTGGAGACCCAGTACTTC.

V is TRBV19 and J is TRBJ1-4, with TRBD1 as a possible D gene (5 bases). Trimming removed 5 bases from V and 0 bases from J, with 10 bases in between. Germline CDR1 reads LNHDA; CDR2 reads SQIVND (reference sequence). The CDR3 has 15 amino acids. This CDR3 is CASSLDRSTNEKLFF. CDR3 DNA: TGTGCCAGTAGTCTTGACAGATCAACTAATGAAAAACTGTTTTTT.

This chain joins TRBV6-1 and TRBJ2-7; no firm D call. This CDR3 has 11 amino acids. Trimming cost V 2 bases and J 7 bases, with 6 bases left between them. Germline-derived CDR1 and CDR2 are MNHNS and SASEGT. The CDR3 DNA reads TGTGCCAGCAGTGAATACGGTGAGCAGTACTTC. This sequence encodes CASSEYGEQYF.

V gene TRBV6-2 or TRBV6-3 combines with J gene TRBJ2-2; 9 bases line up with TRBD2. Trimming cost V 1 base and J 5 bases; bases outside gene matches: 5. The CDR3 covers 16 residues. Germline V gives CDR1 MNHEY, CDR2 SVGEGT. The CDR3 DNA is TGTGCCAGCAGTTACTTGTCTAGCGGGGAGACCGGGGAGCTGTTTTTT. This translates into CASSYLSSGETGELFF.

The CDR3 spells CASSLGTSGDYEQYF. CDR3 nucleotides: TGTGCCAGCAGCTTAGGAACTAGCGGCGACTACGAGCAGTACTTC. V and J are TRBV7-6 and TRBJ2-7; 8 nucleotides agree with TRBD2. Germline assignment: CDR1 SGHVS and CDR2 FNYEAQ. The CDR3 is 15 amino acids. The junction had 5 bases not matched to a gene; V was cut back by 1 base and J by 3 bases.

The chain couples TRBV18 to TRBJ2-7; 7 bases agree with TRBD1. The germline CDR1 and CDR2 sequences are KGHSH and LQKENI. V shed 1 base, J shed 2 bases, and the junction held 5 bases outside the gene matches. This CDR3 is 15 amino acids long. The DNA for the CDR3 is TGTGCCAGCTCACCACAGGGGGCTTCAGCCTACGAGCAGTACTTC. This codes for CASSPQGASAYEQYF.

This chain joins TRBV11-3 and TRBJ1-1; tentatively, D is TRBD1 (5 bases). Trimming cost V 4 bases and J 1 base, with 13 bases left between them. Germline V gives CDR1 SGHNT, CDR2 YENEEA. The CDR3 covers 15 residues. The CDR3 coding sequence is TGTGCCAGCAGCTCAAAGAGGGGAGGGAACACTGAAGCTTTCTTT. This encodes CASSSKRGGNTEAFF.

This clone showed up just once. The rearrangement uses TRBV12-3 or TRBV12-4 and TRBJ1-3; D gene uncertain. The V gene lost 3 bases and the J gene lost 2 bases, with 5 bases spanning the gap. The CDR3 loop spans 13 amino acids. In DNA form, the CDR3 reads TGTGCCAGCAGTTTGGAGGCTGGAAACACCATATATTTT. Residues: CASSLEAGNTIYF.

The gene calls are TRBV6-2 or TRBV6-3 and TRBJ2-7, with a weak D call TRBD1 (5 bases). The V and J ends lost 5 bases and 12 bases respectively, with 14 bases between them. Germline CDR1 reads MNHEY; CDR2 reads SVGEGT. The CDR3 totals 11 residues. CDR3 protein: CASSAPGIGYF. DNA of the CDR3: TGTGCCAGCAGTGCCCCAGGGATCGGGTACTTC.